The 21 T cell receptor beta chains reported below all come from one sample, sequenced in a study of blood T cells in healthy people across ages. Through a sample-barcoded 5' primer and a J-beta primer mix, a second PCR was run for about 6 to 11 cycles. TCRdb re-analysed the 5' RACE reads in MiXCR, keeping a single row per CDR3 protein. The sample gives around 1,900,000 distinct CDR3 sequences, about 39% of which show up once; around 23% is in the top ten. The sample was blood. These receptors were obtained from a human donor in good health.

This clonotype appeared a few times. The rearrangement joins TRBV4-1 to TRBJ2-1; 8 positions agree with TRBD1. CDR1 is MGHRA and CDR2 is YSYEKL in the germline V gene. V lost 0 bases to trimming and J lost 3 bases; unmatched junction nucleotides: 10. The CDR3 is 18 residues long. CDR3 amino acids: CASSQEDREKVFYNEQFF. CDR3 DNA sequence: TGCGCCAGCAGCCAAGAGGACAGGGAAAAAGTATTCTACAATGAGCAGTTCTTC.

This sequence joins TRBV27 and TRBJ2-1; possibly TRBD2 for D (6 bases). CDR3 size: 17 residues. Germline V lookup: CDR1 MNHEY, CDR2 SMNVEV (reference sequence). V lost 7 bases, J lost 3 bases, and 22 bases lay in between. The chain's CDR3 is CASTIRRGVLDYNEQFF. Here the CDR3 DNA reads TGTGCCAGCACTATAAGACGCGGGGTACTAGACTACAATGAGCAGTTCTTC.

This clonotype was seen more than once but under ten times. The rearrangement joins TRBV30 to TRBJ1-5; 7 positions agree with TRBD1. The CDR3 totals 13 residues. V was clipped by 4 bases and J by 3 bases; unmatched bases: 3. Germline V CDR1 and CDR2: GTSNPN, SVGIG (reference sequence). This CDR3 reads CAWTGQPNQPQHF. In nucleotides, the CDR3 is TGTGCCTGGACGGGACAGCCCAATCAGCCCCAGCATTTT.

The chain has TRBV7-2 and TRBJ1-1; no clear D gene. The CDR3 spans 15 residues. Deletions cut 1 base from V and 1 base from J, with 10 bases between. CDR1 and CDR2 from the germline V gene are SGHTA and FQGNSA. The chain's CDR3 is CASSLGRRGNTEAFF. The CDR3 DNA follows: TGTGCCAGCAGCTTAGGACGGCGGGGGAACACTGAAGCTTTCTTT.

This clonotype was seen more than once but under ten times. The rearrangement links TRBV29-1 to TRBJ1-4; 10 nucleotides line up with TRBD1. Germline V gene sequence: CDR1 SQVTM, CDR2 ANQGSEA. The CDR3 is made up of 15 amino acids. The V and J ends lost 6 bases and 4 bases, in that order; junction bases with no gene match: 8. The CDR3 bases are TGCAGCGTGCCGGGGACAGGGGCCCTTAATGAAAAACTGTTTTTT. Residues: CSVPGTGALNEKLFF.

This clonotype was picked up many times. V usage is TRBV5-1 and J usage is TRBJ2-1; maybe TRBD1 (5 bases). This CDR3 is built from 15 residues. Germline V gene sequence: CDR1 SGHRS, CDR2 YFSETQ. The germline V and J ends were trimmed by 0 bases and 4 bases, with 11 bases remaining between them. CDR3 nucleotides: TGCGCCAGCAGCTTGGAGGGGTTGGGGTACAATGAGCAGTTCTTC. It yields the protein CASSLEGLGYNEQFF.

With respect to this clonotype: This is likely a read error, given that the CDR3 carries no conserved phenylalanine or tryptophan at its end. It is unclear where the CDR3 begins or ends on the DNA, so no DNA is shown, and the CDR3 is as TCRdb lists it. V usage is TRBV12-3 or TRBV12-4 and J usage is TRBJ2-6. The CDR3 region is 8 residues in length, termini included. CDR3 loop: CASSLSTS.

This clonotype turned up a few times. The chain links TRBV5-1 to TRBJ2-7; 9 bases fit TRBD2. Germline CDR1 SGHRS, CDR2 YFSETQ. The CDR3 length is 17 residues. After removal of 0 bases from V and 4 bases from J, the junction contained 11 bases not matched to a gene. The CDR3 DNA reads as TGCGCCAGCAGCTTGGCCGCCAGCGGGGGGCGAGTTTACGAGCAGTACTTC. The encoded protein is CASSLAASGGRVYEQYF.

The J gene is TRBJ1-1, the V gene TRBV12-3 or TRBV12-4, with D tentatively TRBD1 (6 bases). Trimming took off 3 bases at V and 5 bases at J, with 13 bases between the two ends. The CDR3 extends over 14 amino acids. CDR3 sequence: CASSLGALVTEAFF. DNA for the CDR3: TGTGCCAGCAGTTTGGGGGCGTTGGTAACTGAAGCTTTCTTT.

The chain couples TRBV7-2 to TRBJ2-1; D is ambiguous. V was cut by 2 bases and J by 6 bases, with 5 bases left in between. The CDR3 has 12 residues. In germline, CDR1 is SGHTA, CDR2 FQGNSA. The CDR3 nucleotides are TGTGCCAGCAGCTTATGGATCAATGAGCAGTTCTTC. Protein product: CASSLWINEQFF.

This clonotype was observed at least ten times. The chain carries TRBV2 and TRBJ1-1; no clear D. Germline V CDR1 and CDR2: SNHLY, FYNNEI. This CDR3 is 12 amino acids long. V lost 3 bases, J lost 10 bases, and 12 bases lay in between. The CDR3 DNA reads TGTGCCAGCAGTGACAATAGTGCAGCAGCTTTCTTT. It yields the protein CASSDNSAAAFF.

V is TRBV2 and J is TRBJ1-5; maybe TRBD1 (6 bases). The germline CDR1 and CDR2 sequences are SNHLY and FYNNEI. The germline V and J ends were trimmed by 5 bases and 3 bases, with 11 bases remaining between them. The CDR3 has 14 amino acids. The CDR3 spells CASSPEGDNQPQHF. In DNA, the CDR3 is TGTGCCAGCAGTCCCGAGGGGGACAATCAGCCCCAGCATTTT.

This clonotype was detected many times. The rearrangement joins TRBV29-1 to TRBJ2-7, with D tentatively TRBD1 or TRBD2 (5 bases each). Per the germline V gene, CDR1 is SQVTM and CDR2 is ANQGSEA. The V and J ends lost 5 bases and 6 bases respectively, with 17 bases between them. The CDR3 is 13 residues long. CDR3 bases: TGCAGCGTTCTCGGGACCAGAGAAAGCGAGCAGTACTTC. Its translation: CSVLGTRESEQYF.

This clonotype was seen a few times. The rearrangement links TRBV12-3 or TRBV12-4 to TRBJ2-1; 8 bases fit TRBD1. This CDR3 is 16 amino acids long. The ends lost 1 base at V and 4 bases at J; junction bases unmatched: 6. The CDR3 DNA reads as TGTGCCAGCAGTTTAGGGAGGCAGGGGGCGTACAATGAGCAGTTCTTC. This gives the protein CASSLGRQGAYNEQFF.

J is TRBJ1-2 and V is TRBV7-2; no reliable D call. The CDR3 contains 16 residues. The germline gives CDR1 SGHTA, CDR2 FQGNSA. Trimming left V 2 bases short and J 0 bases short, with 13 bases between. The CDR3 is CASSLTAPTPNYGYTF. CDR3 DNA: TGTGCCAGCAGCTTAACGGCACCTACTCCTAACTATGGCTACACCTTC.

This clonotype was detected many times. This rearrangement joins TRBV4-1 to TRBJ2-5, with 9 bases that match TRBD1. The J call may be mistaken, given a closer DNA end match to TRBJ2-7. Germline V gene data show CDR1 as MGHRA and CDR2 as YSYEKL. The CDR3 is 15 residues long. Here the CDR3 DNA reads TGCGCCAGCAGCCAACCTGGACAGGGGAAGTACGAGCAGTACTTC. This gives the protein CASSQPGQGKYEQYF.

CDR3 in amino acids: CSPCTDTQYF. The CDR3 region has the DNA TGCAGCCCCTGCACAGATACGCAGTATTTT. The rearrangement joins TRBV29-1 to TRBJ2-3; no clear D. From germline, CDR1 is SQVTM and CDR2 ANQGSEA. The V end lost 8 bases, the J end lost 1 base, and 4 bases lay between the germline ends. CDR3 length equals 10 residues.

The chain uses TRBV6-1 and TRBJ2-1; 12 bases align to TRBD2. Trimming at V came to 9 bases and at J to 7 bases, leaving 7 bases not matched to a gene. CDR3 length equals 14 residues. Germline V gene lookup returns CDR1 MNHNS and CDR2 SASEGT. The CDR3 here is CASSRLAGVNEQFF. In DNA form, the CDR3 reads TGTGCCAGTTCTAGACTAGCGGGGGTAAATGAGCAGTTCTTC.

This clonotype was seen a few times. The CDR3 DNA follows: TGCGCCAGCAGCACCTCACACGAGCAGTACTTC. It is translated as CASSTSHEQYF. V is TRBV4-3 and J is TRBJ2-7; D remains ambiguous. V lost 5 bases and J 5 bases, leaving 7 bases between the germline ends. The CDR3 runs 11 residues. Germline CDR1 and CDR2: LGHNA and YSLEER.

This clonotype was seen a handful of times. The gene calls are TRBV15 and TRBJ2-3, with 10 bases that match TRBD1. Trimming took 0 bases from V and 7 from J; bases not matched to a gene: 7. Germline-derived CDR1 and CDR2 are LNHNV and YYDKDF (reference sequence). The CDR3 is 16 residues long. CDR3 coding DNA: TGTGCCACCAGCAGAGAGCGCGGGACAGGGGTGTATACGCAGTATTTT. It is translated as CATSRERGTGVYTQYF.

This clonotype showed up just a few times. The CDR3 DNA sequence: TGTGCCAGCAGCCCAATTAACCGGGACAATGAGCAGTTCTTC. Translated: CASSPINRDNEQFF. V is TRBV12-3 or TRBV12-4 and J is TRBJ2-1; D is unclear. The CDR3 is 14 residues long. V lost 6 bases and J lost 5, with 14 bases in between.